This T cell receptor (beta chain) was obtained from a study of blood T cell repertoires in COVID-19 (dated by TCRdb to the early 2020s). As for the study more broadly: Samples from collaborators originated in the United States, Italy and Spain and spanned both the acute and convalescent phases of COVID-19. The material from the prospective study consisted of cDNA or gDNA derived from T cells, B-cell-depleted T cells, or PBMCs. The dataset comprised deeply sampled blood TCRbeta repertoires from subjects exposed to, actively infected with, or recovered from COVID-19. The repertoires were released in a freely available public database intended as a resource for research on the immune response to SARS-CoV-2. Samples came from the ongoing ImmuneRACE study (first 160 participants) plus 1,254 subjects from 6 global collaborators. Sample metadata almost always included a de-identified subject ID, COVID-19 status, age in years and sex. Where available, HLA class I and class II types were taken from metadata supplied by the sample provider and were not determined by assay-based typing.

In regard to this clone: Its antigen remains unidentified. No much larger clone is present one base from it, and per-base qualities are unavailable.

Here V drops 0 bases and J drops 6 bases, and the junction holds 7 bases not matched to any gene. From cysteine to phenylalanine, the CDR3 is 15 amino acids long. Just CDR3 DNA is preserved here, 45 bases in frame from base 1. The germline V gene specifies SGDLS as CDR1 and YYNGEE as CDR2. TCRbeta CDR3 regions were amplified from genomic DNA using the immunoSEQ Assay, a bias-controlled multiplex PCR. Per the original workflow: Nucleated cell counts per sample were estimated from amplification of reference gene primers within the assay. To quantify the absolute abundance of each unique TCRbeta CDR3 rearrangement, sequence reads were collapsed and filtered. Productive Simpson clonality was computed per sample as the square root of Simpson's diversity index over productive rearrangements. What TCRdb holds here is the immuneACCESS table cut down to in-frame rearrangements. Part of the clones is not present; checked against another copy, under half of the missing clones reflect an unresolved V gene, and the others are unexplained. The V and J calls and clone size are taken from that table; D and trimming were inferred from the DNA. The sample has around 230,000 clones on record, more than 80% of them singletons. Over 3% of the sample is taken by the ten largest.

The study at large found these results: How much clinical and demographic metadata was included differed by source and by participant, and the metadata was provided uncurated.

Participants in the prospective study were aged about 18 to 100 years, lived in under 30 United States geographic areas, and enrolled through a virtual design. In the prospective study, cohorts were assigned on the basis of participant-reported clinical history obtained from a screening survey and a study questionnaire. Mobile phlebotomists in the prospective study collected whole blood, serum and a nasopharyngeal or oropharyngeal swab from every participant. Over a roughly 2-month period, participants in the prospective study had the option of providing additional blood draws and questionnaires. Before DNA extraction, blood samples from the prospective study were shipped at room temperature or frozen.

The sample consisted of PBMCs or T cells enriched from blood (not recorded which). Recombination linked TRBV9 to TRBJ2-3; the junction holds 7 bases that match TRBD2. The receptor comes from a woman in her forties with acute COVID-19. The CDR3 reads CASSVEGRDPDTQYF. The DNA sequence is TGTGCCAGCAGCGTAGAGGGGAGGGATCCTGATACGCAGTATTTT.